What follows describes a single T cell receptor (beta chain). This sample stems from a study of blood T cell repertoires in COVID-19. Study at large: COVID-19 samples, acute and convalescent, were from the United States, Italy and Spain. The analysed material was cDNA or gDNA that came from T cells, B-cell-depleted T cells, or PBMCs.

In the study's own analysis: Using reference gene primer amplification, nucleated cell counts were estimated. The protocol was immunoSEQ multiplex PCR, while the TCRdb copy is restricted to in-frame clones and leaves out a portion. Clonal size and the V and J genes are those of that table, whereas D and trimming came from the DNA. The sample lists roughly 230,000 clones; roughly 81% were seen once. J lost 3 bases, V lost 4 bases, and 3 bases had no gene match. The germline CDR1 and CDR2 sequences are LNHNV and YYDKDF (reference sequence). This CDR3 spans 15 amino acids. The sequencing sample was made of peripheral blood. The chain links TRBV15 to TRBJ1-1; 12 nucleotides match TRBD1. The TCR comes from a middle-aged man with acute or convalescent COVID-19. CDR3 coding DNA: TGTGCCACCAGCAAGGGACAGGGGGCGGACACTGAAGCTTTCTTT. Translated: CATSKGQGADTEAFF.